There are a few counts of the clone carrying this T cell receptor (beta chain). What it binds is not known. The data belong to a study of T-cell memory formation after mild COVID-19. General study points: Some responding clones appeared in pre-infection memory, suggesting cross-reactive memory joined. Balance between CD4 and CD8 was seen in clones contracting day 15 to 85, and a CD4+ lean was seen in later expanders.

TCRdb used MiXCR to reprocess the 5' RACE reads, holding one entry per CDR3 protein. Of 300,000 to 400,000 distinct CDR3 sequences detected, under 25% appear once; the ten largest clones hold approximately 13%. The CDR3 consists of 12 residues. Germline V CDR1 and CDR2: SGHRS, YFSETQ. V gave up 4 bases and J gave up 8 bases, with 10 bases separating them. The sequenced material came from PBMCs or a T cell subset sorted from them (not recorded which). This clonotype was obtained from an adult woman who had mild COVID-19 (a few samples of this study predate the infection). Cell type and time point are not known. The chain carries TRBV5-1 and TRBJ2-1, with D uncertain. CDR3 in DNA: TGCGCCAGCAGCACCGGTTGGGATGAGCAGTTCTTC. Translated, it gives CASSTGWDEQFF.